What follows are 29 T cell receptor beta chains derived from one specimen sequenced in a study of a mutant IDH1 vaccine in newly diagnosed glioma. Clones were read by immunoSEQ multiplex PCR, and TCRdb kept only the in-frame ones, dropping some. The sample includes about 88,000 clones, about 80% seen only once; the top ten take 5.3%. The sample's time point: baseline, week 1 (first vaccination visit). Treatment denoted: pre-vaccination baseline after standard-of-care therapy. Sequencing was performed on PBMCs, taken from a glioma patient treated with radiotherapy, temozolomide or both. These receptors came from a middle-aged man with glioma. Some clones in this sample may be carry-over from other donors' samples.

The gene calls are TRBV5-4 and TRBJ2-7; D unresolved. The germline V and J ends were trimmed by 2 bases and 3 bases, with 12 bases remaining between them. CDR3 length equals 14 residues. Germline loops: CDR1 SGHNT, CDR2 YYREEE (reference sequence). CDR3 loop: CASSFKRNDYEQYF. In nucleotides, the CDR3 is TGTGCCAGCAGCTTTAAGCGAAACGACTACGAGCAGTACTTC.

V gene TRBV6-1 combines with J gene TRBJ2-7; 7 bases fit TRBD1. In germline, CDR1 is MNHNS, CDR2 SASEGT. The CDR3 is 14 residues long. V dropped 6 bases and J dropped 3; count of bases not matched to a gene: 8. In DNA, the CDR3 is TGTGCCAGCAGGGAGAGGGGGCAAGGCTACGAGCAGTACTTC. It specifies CASRERGQGYEQYF.

The rearrangement joins TRBV18 to TRBJ1-5, with unresolved D. The CDR3 spans 15 residues. The V gene lost 1 base and the J gene lost 5 bases, with 12 bases spanning the gap. CDR1 is KGHSH and CDR2 is LQKENI in the germline V gene. This CDR3 is CASSPQGDGDQPQHF. The CDR3, as DNA: TGTGCCAGCTCACCACAGGGAGATGGCGATCAGCCCCAGCATTTT.

The V and J genes are TRBV30 and TRBJ2-1, with 9 positions matching TRBD2. The germline CDR1 and CDR2 sequences are GTSNPN and SVGIG (reference sequence). The CDR3 has 13 residues. With V trimmed by 5 bases and J by 8 bases, 7 bases remained unmatched. CDR3: CAWLAGATHEQFF. The CDR3 DNA sequence: TGTGCCTGGTTAGCGGGGGCGACACATGAGCAGTTCTTC.

This chain links TRBV6-1 with TRBJ1-5; possibly TRBD1 for D (5 bases). Trimming took 8 bases from V and 7 from J, leaving 12 bases between them. Germline V gives CDR1 MNHNS, CDR2 SASEGT. The CDR3 is 12 amino acids. CDR3 DNA sequence: TGTGCCAGCGGGGGGTTCGGGCAGCCCCAGCATTTT. It is translated as CASGGFGQPQHF.

The chain carries TRBV14 and TRBJ1-2; possibly TRBD1 for D (5 bases). Trimming cost V 1 base and J 10 bases, with 19 bases left between them. CDR1 and CDR2 (germline): SGHDN, FVKESK. There are 15 residues in the CDR3. CDR3 coding DNA: TGTGCCAGCAGCCAAGGCGGGGGAAAGAAGAGAGCCTACACCTTC. It encodes CASSQGGGKKRAYTF.

This chain connects TRBV11-1 to TRBJ2-7, with 7 bases aligning to TRBD1. The CDR3 has 14 amino acids. V gave up 5 bases and J gave up 7 bases; unmatched junction bases: 11. From germline, CDR1 is SGHAT and CDR2 FQDESV (reference sequence). Here the CDR3 reads CASSPARGRGEQYF. The DNA for the CDR3 is TGTGCCAGCAGCCCCGCCAGGGGCAGGGGGGAGCAGTACTTC.

The chain has TRBV7-8 and TRBJ2-1; 10 bases match TRBD1. The CDR3 runs 15 residues. The V gene end was trimmed by 1 base and the J gene end by 9 bases; junction bases not matched to a gene: 6. Germline values: CDR1 SGHVS, CDR2 FQNEAQ. CDR3 amino acids: CASSLGGTGVGEQFF. In nucleotides, the CDR3 is TGTGCCAGCAGCTTAGGTGGGACAGGGGTCGGTGAGCAGTTCTTC.

The V gene is TRBV6-4, the J gene TRBJ1-1, with D perhaps TRBD1 (5 bases). The V end was cut by 5 bases, the J end by 3 bases, with 10 bases between. The CDR3 has 13 residues. Germline V gene lookup returns CDR1 MRHNA and CDR2 SNTAGT. The CDR3, as DNA: TGTGCCAGCAGTAGGGGCTCGGACACTGAAGCTTTCTTT. It yields the protein CASSRGSDTEAFF.

The chain joins TRBV19 to TRBJ1-1, with D unclear. The germline V gene encodes CDR1 LNHDA and CDR2 SQIVND (reference sequence). V was shortened by 2 bases and J by 1 base, with 5 bases between the two germline ends. The CDR3 spans 13 residues. The CDR3 nucleotides are TGTGCCAGTAGTATACCGGGGAACACTGAAGCTTTCTTT. It encodes CASSIPGNTEAFF.

The sample holds one count of this clone. The V and J genes are TRBV5-6 and TRBJ2-1; D remains unclear. Per germline, CDR1 SGHDT and CDR2 YYEEEE. The CDR3 runs to 16 residues. V shed 2 bases and J shed 5 bases, with 17 bases lying between them. Here the CDR3 reads CASSFAGPRSDNEQFF. The CDR3 region has the DNA TGTGCCAGCAGCTTTGCCGGGCCCCGAAGTGACAATGAGCAGTTCTTC.

This sequence joins TRBV7-9 and TRBJ1-5; D is undetermined. Germline assignment: CDR1 SEHNR and CDR2 FQNEAQ (reference sequence). V lost 1 base and J 0 bases, leaving 4 bases between the germline ends. CDR3 length: 14 residues. CDR3 loop: CASSLENSNQPQHF. DNA for the CDR3: TGTGCCAGCAGCTTAGAGAATAGCAATCAGCCCCAGCATTTT.

The chain has TRBV6-5 and TRBJ1-5; D may be TRBD1 (6 bases). The CDR3 contains 15 residues. V dropped 2 bases and J dropped 5 bases, with 13 bases sitting between them. From germline, CDR1 is MNHEY and CDR2 SVGAGI. In nucleotides, the CDR3 is TGTGCCAGCAGTTACACAGGGTTTGGGGATCAGCCCCAGCATTTT. It encodes CASSYTGFGDQPQHF.

The chain carries TRBV7-9 and TRBJ1-2; D gene uncertain. Germline V gene sequence: CDR1 SEHNR, CDR2 FQNEAQ (reference sequence). This CDR3 contains 14 residues. The V end was cut by 2 bases, the J end by 1 base, with 8 bases between. CDR3 coding DNA: TGTGCCAGCAGCTTAAAAGGAATTAACTATGGCTACACCTTC. It specifies CASSLKGINYGYTF.

The chain has TRBV5-1 and TRBJ1-1; a weak D match, TRBD1 (5 bases). The CDR3 covers 14 residues. Trimming took off 5 bases at V and 5 bases at J, with 16 bases between the two ends. From germline, CDR1 is SGHRS and CDR2 YFSETQ. The CDR3 loop is CASRSGTGETEAFF. In DNA, the CDR3 is TGCGCCAGCAGGTCCGGGACGGGAGAGACTGAAGCTTTCTTT.

This clone came up once. The chain carries TRBV30 and TRBJ2-3; unclear D gene. The germline CDR1 and CDR2 sequences are GTSNPN and SVGIG (reference sequence). This CDR3 has 13 amino acids. V was trimmed by 3 bases and J by 2 bases, leaving 9 bases between them. CDR3 DNA sequence: TGTGCCTGGAGATCCGGGTTCACAGATACGCAGTATTTT. Translation gives CAWRSGFTDTQYF.

Comment on this clone: At one of its ends the junction is not consistent with the germline gene, which may arise from a read error. Other DNA sequences in the same sample also yield this CDR3. V gene TRBV25-1 combines with J gene TRBJ2-7; D remains ambiguous. The germline CDR1 and CDR2 sequences are MGHDK and SYGVNS. There are 15 residues in the CDR3. CDR3 amino acids: CASSESTDLSYEQYF. The CDR3, as DNA: TGTGCCAGCAGCGAATCTACAGATTTGTCCTACGAGCAGTACTTC.

V is TRBV30 and J is TRBJ1-4, with 9 bases lining up with TRBD1. CDR1 and CDR2 from the germline V gene are GTSNPN and SVGIG (reference sequence). With V trimmed by 2 bases and J by 7 bases, 5 bases remained unmatched. The CDR3 extends over 14 amino acids. The CDR3 is CAWSLTGGSEKLFF. The CDR3 DNA reads as TGTGCCTGGAGTCTAACAGGGGGCAGTGAAAAACTGTTTTTT.

This clone was found a few times. DNA of the CDR3: TGTGCCAGCAGTGAAGCTGGTTATCAGCCCCAGCATTTT. It yields the protein CASSEAGYQPQHF. The rearrangement links TRBV6-1 to TRBJ1-5; no definite D call. V was pared by 0 bases and J by 5 bases, with 5 bases between. The CDR3 has 13 amino acids. Germline V gene sequence: CDR1 MNHNS, CDR2 SASEGT.

This chain links TRBV7-9 with TRBJ1-4; a possible D gene is TRBD1 (6 bases). This CDR3 has 16 residues. V lost 1 base to trimming and J lost 8 bases, with 17 bases between them. Per germline, CDR1 SEHNR and CDR2 FQNEAQ (reference sequence). In DNA form, the CDR3 reads TGTGCCAGCAGCTTAGGCCTTCAGGGGTCGGGGGAAAAACTGTTTTTT. It yields the protein CASSLGLQGSGEKLFF.

The chain combines TRBV6-6 with TRBJ1-6; 8 positions match TRBD1. Per germline, CDR1 MNHNY and CDR2 SVGAGI (reference sequence). This CDR3 has 13 amino acids. Trimming at V came to 6 bases and at J to 14 bases, leaving 9 bases not matched to a gene. The CDR3 loop is CASSRTGNEALHF. CDR3 in DNA: TGTGCCAGCAGCCGGACAGGGAACGAAGCCCTCCACTTT.

The rearrangement uses TRBV30 and TRBJ2-5, with D perhaps given as TRBD1 or TRBD2 (5 bases each). The CDR3 covers 13 residues. CDR1 and CDR2 from the germline V gene are GTSNPN and SVGIG (reference sequence). V was pared by 2 bases and J by 5 bases, with 12 bases between. The CDR3 spells CAWSRTGTETQYF. The DNA of the CDR3 is TGTGCCTGGAGTCGTACGGGGACGGAGACCCAGTACTTC.

V and J are TRBV7-9 and TRBJ2-3, with D possibly being TRBD2 (5 bases). The CDR3 length is 11 residues. V was clipped by 5 bases and J by 6 bases, with 6 bases between them. The germline V gene encodes CDR1 SEHNR and CDR2 FQNEAQ (reference sequence). In nucleotides, the CDR3 is TGTGCCAGCAGCCGAGGGGATACGCAGTATTTT. Translated: CASSRGDTQYF.

This chain connects TRBV2 to TRBJ2-4; D unresolved. The germline V and J ends were trimmed by 8 bases and 5 bases, with 13 bases remaining between them. Germline CDR1 reads SNHLY; CDR2 reads FYNNEI. The CDR3 consists of 13 residues. CDR3 nucleotides: TGTGCCAGCCGAAGGGAATACCAAAACATTCAGTACTTC. It specifies CASRREYQNIQYF.

The gene calls are TRBV5-6 and TRBJ2-5; perhaps TRBD2 as D (5 bases). Trimming removed 2 bases from V and 5 bases from J, with 19 bases in between. Germline V CDR1 and CDR2: SGHDT, YYEEEE. The CDR3 covers 16 residues. Here the CDR3 reads CASSFGSGLSGETQYF. For the CDR3, the DNA is TGTGCCAGCAGCTTCGGATCCGGGCTATCGGGGGAGACCCAGTACTTC.

This clone was seen once. This chain links TRBV6-5 with TRBJ2-5, with TRBD2 matching over 7 bases. In germline, CDR1 is MNHEY, CDR2 SVGAGI. This CDR3 comprises 13 residues. After removal of 4 bases from V and 6 bases from J, the junction contained 5 bases not matched to a gene. CDR3 nucleotide sequence: TGTGCCAGCAGTTCTTGGGGGGGGAAGACCCAGTACTTC. It is translated as CASSSWGGKTQYF.

The gene calls are TRBV29-1 and TRBJ1-1; 12 bases match TRBD1. The V and J ends lost 7 bases and 1 base, in that order; junction bases with no gene match: 7. From germline, CDR1 is SQVTM and CDR2 ANQGSEA. There are 15 residues in the CDR3. For the CDR3, the DNA is TGCAGCGGGTTCGGGACAGGGGGCTCGAACACTGAAGCTTTCTTT. Translating it yields CSGFGTGGSNTEAFF.

This clone was detected only once. The chain employs TRBV10-2 and TRBJ1-5; 7 nucleotides match TRBD1. The CDR3 loop spans 15 amino acids. V gave up 8 bases and J gave up 0 bases; unmatched junction bases: 7. Germline CDR1 and CDR2: WSHSY and SAAADI. The CDR3 here is CASSGTAYSNQPQHF. The CDR3 region has the DNA TGCGCCAGCTCAGGGACAGCATATAGCAATCAGCCCCAGCATTTT.

The chain employs TRBV6-1 and TRBJ2-1, with 8 bases lining up with TRBD2. CDR1 MNHNS and CDR2 SASEGT come from the germline V gene. The CDR3 is 15 amino acids. V dropped 6 bases and J dropped 8; count of bases not matched to a gene: 12. CDR3 amino acids: CASRTGGAGGDEQFF. The CDR3 DNA reads TGTGCCAGCAGGACCGGGGGGGCCGGCGGGGATGAGCAGTTCTTC.